This T cell receptor beta chain was captured in a study of beta chain features in type 1 diabetes. Notes on the study in general: cDNA sequencing could over-represent cells with high TCR expression. For Type 1 diabetes patients, all four CD4+ subsets carried TCRB CDR3s that were moderately but significantly shorter. Across patients, naive, central memory and Treg TCRB repertoires exhibited apparently greater similarity than was observed across healthy donors.

This clone was counted a few times. Antigen unknown. This CDR3 contains 16 residues. Germline-derived CDR1 and CDR2 are SGHRS and YFSETQ. The V gene lost 4 bases and the J gene lost 2 bases, with 18 bases spanning the gap. Expressed TCRB transcripts were sequenced because the entire RNA isolate underwent reverse transcription. Around 3.7 million reads was the average for naive, central memory and regulatory T cell samples. TCRdb's copy holds only in-frame clones and misses some; the assay was immunoSEQ multiplex PCR. The profile shows roughly 150,000 clones, 7.5% to 8.5% of them singletons. Averaging around 110 mL, one heparinised blood draw came from each individual donor.

Sequenced sample: central memory CD4+ T cells from blood. This receptor was obtained from a man aged 18 to 30 with type 1 diabetes. V usage is TRBV5-1 and J usage is TRBJ1-1; D remains ambiguous. CDR3 nucleotide sequence: TGCGCCAGCAGCCCCGGAGGGTCTACGCCCAACACTGAAGCTTTCTTT. This sequence encodes CASSPGGSTPNTEAFF.